This TCR beta chain was recorded in a study of PD-L1 blockade in urothelial cancer (dated by TCRdb to the late 2010s). Some background on the complete study: Therapy was started at some point between 2014 and 2016 for all patients, and atezolizumab 1,200 mg was administered intravenously every 3 weeks. Durable clinical benefit meant progression-free survival longer than 6 months, and TCR features were also tested against progression-free and overall survival. Pretreatment tumor samples and matched peripheral blood, collected serially before and after atezolizumab treatment, underwent TCR sequencing. Some 30 patients had pretreatment blood TCR-seq, roughly 24 had at least one posttreatment blood collection, and roughly 24 had tumor TCR-seq. Blood samples gave median yields of around 150,000 T cells and over 80,000 unique TCRs, along with a median clonality of 0.080. In the same patients, whole exome sequencing and RNA sequencing of pretreatment tumors were performed in addition to TCR sequencing. An exploratory multi-omic analysis was conducted of the somatic, immune and clinical correlates of response to PD-L1 blockade with atezolizumab in urothelial cancer. Patients had an ECOG performance status of 0 or 1 and had received between 0 and 3 prior chemotherapy regimens. Blood samples were analyzed at two time points: 3 weeks after treatment start (second dose) and 6 weeks after treatment start. About 85% of the 29 patients were males with bladder-origin urothelial cancer, and about 65% of the roughly 30 reported a prior smoking history. Durable clinical benefit was achieved by nine patients and was not achieved by 20 patients.

From the germline V gene, CDR1 is SQVTM and CDR2 is ANQGSEA. Germline trimming: 5 bases from V, 10 bases from J; junction bases outside gene matches: 14. Spanning cysteine to phenylalanine, the CDR3 consists of 15 amino acids. Only CDR3 DNA is held: 45 bases, read in frame from base 1. Synthetic TCR analog templates were spiked into each PCR to estimate absolute template abundance from read counts. The immunoSEQ assay used bias-controlled V and J gene primers to amplify TCRbeta CDR3 regions from genomic DNA. Sequencing of rearranged TCRbeta segments was performed at approximately 20X coverage. In the authors' own workflow: Sequencing errors were corrected by clustering and CDR3s were annotated against IMGT to assign V, D and J genes. Downstream analyses used only productive TCRbeta rearrangements, leaving out any out-of-frame or stop-codon sequences. To compute clonality, Shannon entropy was normalized by the log of the number of unique productive sequences and then subtracted from one. Fisher's exact test with Benjamini-Hochberg correction, using a cutoff of adjusted p below 0.01, was how clones that differed between time points or between blood and tumor were identified. The clones in this table, taken by TCRdb from immuneACCESS, are in-frame only. Not every clone is retained; where verified, under half of the shortfall comes from an unresolved V gene, and the cause of the rest is unknown. V and J calls and clone size are those listed in that table; D and trimming were worked out from the DNA. A total of approximately 47,000 clones appear in this sample, about 81% of them only once. 1.5% to 2% of the sample is held by the ten biggest clonotypes.

Regarding this clone: Its antigen remains unidentified. Within one base of it there is no much larger clone, and no base qualities were kept.

The paper's findings and limits, for the study overall: A pretreatment peripheral blood TCR clonality below the median was linked to improved progression-free and overall survival. Among patients with durable benefit, tumor-associated TCR clones showed greater expansion in peripheral blood 3 weeks after treatment started (n = 22, p = 0.022). Small sample size (n ≈ 28) and many exploratory analyses mean the results are intended to be hypothesis-generating.

This sample's time point label indicates: pretreatment peripheral blood. A total of approximately 27 patients with locally advanced or metastatic urothelial carcinoma, treated at Memorial Sloan Kettering on a trial protocol, made up the cohort. Peripheral blood mononuclear cells were collected pretreatment and during treatment, at between 1 and 8 total time points per patient. The Qiagen DNeasy Blood extraction kit was used to purify genomic DNA from total PBMCs and tumor samples. PBMCs were collected pretreatment and during treatment, and were isolated and stored as previously described. The chain employs TRBV29-1 and TRBJ2-3, with 11 junctional bases fitting TRBD2. This specimen consisted of PBMCs, obtained around atezolizumab (anti-PD-L1) treatment. The source of this sequence is a man aged 50-59 years with urothelial cancer. The DNA is TGCAGCGTTCACGGGACTAGCGGCCTCCTAAGGGCGCAGTATTTT. Its translation reads: CSVHGTSGLLRAQYF.